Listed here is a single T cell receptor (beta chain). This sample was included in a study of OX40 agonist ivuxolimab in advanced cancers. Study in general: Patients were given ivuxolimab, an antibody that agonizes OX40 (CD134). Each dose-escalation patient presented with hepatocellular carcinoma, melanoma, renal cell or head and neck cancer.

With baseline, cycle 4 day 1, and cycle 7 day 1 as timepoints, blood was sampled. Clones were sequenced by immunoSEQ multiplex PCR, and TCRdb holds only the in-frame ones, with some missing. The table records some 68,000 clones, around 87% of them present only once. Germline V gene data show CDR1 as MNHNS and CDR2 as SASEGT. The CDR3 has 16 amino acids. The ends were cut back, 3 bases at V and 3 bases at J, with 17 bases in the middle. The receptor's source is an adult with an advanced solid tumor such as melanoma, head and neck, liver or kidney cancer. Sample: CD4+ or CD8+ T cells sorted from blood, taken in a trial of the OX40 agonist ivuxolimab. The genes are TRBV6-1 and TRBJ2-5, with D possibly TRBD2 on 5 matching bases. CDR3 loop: CASSEPSLAVKETQYF. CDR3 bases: TGTGCCAGCAGTGAGCCAAGTCTAGCAGTAAAAGAGACCCAGTACTTC.